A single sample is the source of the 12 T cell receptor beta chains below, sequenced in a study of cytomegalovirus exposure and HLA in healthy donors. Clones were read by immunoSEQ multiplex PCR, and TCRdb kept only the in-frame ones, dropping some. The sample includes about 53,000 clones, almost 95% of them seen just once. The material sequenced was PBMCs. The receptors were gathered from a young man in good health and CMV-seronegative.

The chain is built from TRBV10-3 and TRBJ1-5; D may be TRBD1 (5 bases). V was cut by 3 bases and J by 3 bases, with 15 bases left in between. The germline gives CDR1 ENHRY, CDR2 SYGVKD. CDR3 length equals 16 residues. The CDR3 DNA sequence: TGTGCCATCAGTGATCCAGACAGATTGAACAATCAGCCCCAGCATTTT. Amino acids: CAISDPDRLNNQPQHF.

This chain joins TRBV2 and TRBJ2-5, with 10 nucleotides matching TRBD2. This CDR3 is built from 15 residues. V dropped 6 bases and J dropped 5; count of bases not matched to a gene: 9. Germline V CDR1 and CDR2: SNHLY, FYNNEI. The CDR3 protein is CASSQALAGVETQYF. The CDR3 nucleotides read TGTGCCAGCAGCCAAGCCCTAGCGGGAGTCGAGACCCAGTACTTC.

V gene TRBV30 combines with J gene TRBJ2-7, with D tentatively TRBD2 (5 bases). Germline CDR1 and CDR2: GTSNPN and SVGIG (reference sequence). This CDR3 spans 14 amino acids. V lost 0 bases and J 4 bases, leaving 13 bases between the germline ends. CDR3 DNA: TGTGCCTGGAGTGTTGCGGGCCCTAGTTACGAGCAGTACTTC. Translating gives CAWSVAGPSYEQYF.

In nucleotides, the CDR3 is TGCGCCAGCAGCCAAGATACCGGGAGGGTGGCAGATACGCAGTATTTT. Translated: CASSQDTGRVADTQYF. The chain links TRBV4-3 to TRBJ2-3; 8 bases fit TRBD2. J lost 4 bases, V lost 0 bases, and 6 bases had no gene match. CDR3 size: 16 residues. The V gene's germline CDR1 is LGHNA and CDR2 YSLEER.

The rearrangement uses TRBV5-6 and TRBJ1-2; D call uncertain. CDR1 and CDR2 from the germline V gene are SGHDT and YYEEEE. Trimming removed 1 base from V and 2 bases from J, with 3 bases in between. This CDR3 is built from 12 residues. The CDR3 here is CASSLLNYGYTF. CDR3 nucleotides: TGTGCCAGCAGCTTGCTCAACTATGGCTACACCTTC.

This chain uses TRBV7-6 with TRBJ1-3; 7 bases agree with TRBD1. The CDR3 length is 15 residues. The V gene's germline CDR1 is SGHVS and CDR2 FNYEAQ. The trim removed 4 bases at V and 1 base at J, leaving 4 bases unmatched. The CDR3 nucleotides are TGTGCCAGCAGCTCACGACAGGGTTCTGGAAACACCATATATTTT. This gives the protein CASSSRQGSGNTIYF.

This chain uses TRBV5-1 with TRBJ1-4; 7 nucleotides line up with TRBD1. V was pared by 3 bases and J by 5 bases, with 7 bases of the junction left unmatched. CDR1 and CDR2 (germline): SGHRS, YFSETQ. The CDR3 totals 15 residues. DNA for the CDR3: TGCGCCAGCAGCTCCGCCGGGACAGACAATGAAAAACTGTTTTTT. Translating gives CASSSAGTDNEKLFF.

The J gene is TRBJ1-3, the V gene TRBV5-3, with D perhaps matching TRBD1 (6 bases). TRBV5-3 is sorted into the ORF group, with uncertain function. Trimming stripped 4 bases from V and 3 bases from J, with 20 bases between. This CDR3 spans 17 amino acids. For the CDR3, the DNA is TGTGCCAGAAGCGCCGGGGCAGGGGATTATGATGGAAACACCATATATTTT. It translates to CARSAGAGDYDGNTIYF.

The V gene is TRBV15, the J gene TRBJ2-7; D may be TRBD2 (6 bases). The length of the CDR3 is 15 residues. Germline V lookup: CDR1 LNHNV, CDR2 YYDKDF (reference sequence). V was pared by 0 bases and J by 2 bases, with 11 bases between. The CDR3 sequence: CATSREAGPPYEQYF. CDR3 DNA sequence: TGTGCCACCAGCAGAGAGGCGGGGCCCCCCTACGAGCAGTACTTC.

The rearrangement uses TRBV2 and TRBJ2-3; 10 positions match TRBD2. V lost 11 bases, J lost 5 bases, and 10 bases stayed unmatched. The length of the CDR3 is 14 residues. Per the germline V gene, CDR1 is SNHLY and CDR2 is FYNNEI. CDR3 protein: CAGKAGGPGDTQYF. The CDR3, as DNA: TGTGCCGGTAAAGCGGGAGGGCCAGGAGATACGCAGTATTTT.

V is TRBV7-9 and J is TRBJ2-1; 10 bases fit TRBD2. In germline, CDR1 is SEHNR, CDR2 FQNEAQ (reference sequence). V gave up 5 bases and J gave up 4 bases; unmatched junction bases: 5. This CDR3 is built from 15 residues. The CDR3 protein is CASSRAGGAYNEQFF. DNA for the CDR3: TGTGCCAGCAGCCGAGCGGGGGGGGCTTACAATGAGCAGTTCTTC.

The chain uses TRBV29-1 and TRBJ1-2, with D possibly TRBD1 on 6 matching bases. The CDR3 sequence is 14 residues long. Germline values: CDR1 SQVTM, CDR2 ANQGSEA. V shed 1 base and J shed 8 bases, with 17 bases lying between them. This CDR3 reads CSVEVFQGIRGYTF. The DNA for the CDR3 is TGCAGCGTTGAAGTATTCCAGGGGATCCGGGGCTACACCTTC.